What follows is one T cell receptor beta chain and its context. The target antigen is unknown. The CDR3 totals 14 residues. Per germline, CDR1 MNHEY and CDR2 SVGAGI. V lost 5 bases and J 11 bases, leaving 16 bases between the germline ends. The entry originates in a study of OX40 agonist ivuxolimab in advanced cancers. In the study overall: Patients received ivuxolimab, an agonistic anti-OX40 (CD134) antibody. Study outcomes and limitations: At 0.1 to 3.0 mg/kg, CD4+ and CD8+ blood T cells expanded clonally by week 6. Low normalized T-cell clonal expansion was also seen in some nonresponders. Compared with CD4+, CD8+ T cells on average had more expanded clones.

Profiling relied on immunoSEQ multiplex PCR, and the TCRdb table lists in-frame clones only, not all of them. The sample holds about 83,000 clones, 85% to 90% seen once. The rearrangement links TRBV6-5 to TRBJ1-6; possible D gene TRBD1, 5 bases. This clonotype was obtained from an adult with an advanced solid tumor such as melanoma, head and neck, liver or kidney cancer. Specimen: CD4+ or CD8+ T cells sorted from blood, collected in a trial of the OX40 agonist ivuxolimab. CDR3 sequence: CASSPRSGRTPLHF. In nucleotides, the CDR3 is TGTGCCAGCAGTCCCCGTTCAGGGAGGACACCCCTCCACTTT.